Listed below are T cell receptor beta chains from one sample, sequenced in a study of OX40 agonist ivuxolimab in advanced cancers. Method: immunoSEQ multiplex PCR; TCRdb's copy keeps in-frame clones and lacks some. In the table there are roughly 77,000 clones, 92% of which are singletons. The sample was CD4+ or CD8+ T cells sorted from blood, taken in a trial of the OX40 agonist ivuxolimab. All receptors derive from an adult with an advanced solid tumor such as melanoma, head and neck, liver or kidney cancer. CDR3s include the opening cysteine and the closing phenylalanine or tryptophan. The D gene is left open where the match is weak. Some rows mark clone size as missing; the rest say once, few, many or name a class of expanded clone.

V gene: TRBV15
J gene: TRBJ2-7
CDR3 length: 17
D gene: TRBD1
clone size: once
CDR3 protein: CATSSLDRVQIGYEQYF
CDR3 DNA: TGTGCCACCAGCAGCCTAGACAGGGTTCAAATAGGATACGAGCAGTACTTC

V gene: TRBV9
J gene: TRBJ2-3
CDR3 length: 14
D gene: NA
clone size: NA
CDR3 protein: CASSRQRSTDTQYF
CDR3 DNA: TGTGCCAGCAGCAGACAGCGGAGCACAGATACGCAGTATTTT

V gene: TRBV9
J gene: TRBJ1-1
CDR3 length: 14
D gene: NA
clone size: NA
CDR3 protein: CASSVGGENTEAFF
CDR3 DNA: TGTGCCAGCAGCGTAGGAGGGGAGAACACTGAAGCTTTCTTT

V gene: TRBV10-1
J gene: TRBJ1-4
CDR3 length: 16
D gene: TRBD1
clone size: NA
CDR3 protein: CASSDQGAATNEKLFF
CDR3 DNA: TGCGCCAGCAGTGATCAGGGGGCCGCAACTAATGAAAAACTGTTTTTT

V gene: TRBV6-6
J gene: TRBJ2-7
CDR3 length: 14
D gene: NA
clone size: NA
CDR3 protein: CASSPGLGYYEQYF
CDR3 DNA: TGTGCCAGCAGCCCCGGACTCGGCTACTACGAGCAGTACTTC

V gene: TRBV27
J gene: TRBJ1-2
CDR3 length: 17
D gene: NA
clone size: NA
CDR3 protein: CASSFRADLNGNYGYTF
CDR3 DNA: TGTGCCAGCAGTTTTAGGGCAGACTTGAATGGGAATTATGGCTACACCTTC

V gene: TRBV19
J gene: TRBJ1-1
CDR3 length: 13
D gene: NA
clone size: NA
CDR3 protein: CASRGWGGPEAFF
CDR3 DNA: TGTGCCAGTAGGGGGTGGGGCGGCCCTGAAGCTTTCTTT

V gene: TRBV7-9
J gene: TRBJ1-1
CDR3 length: 15
D gene: TRBD1
clone size: NA
CDR3 protein: CASSSILGQLTEAFF
CDR3 DNA: TGTGCCAGCAGCTCCATCCTGGGACAGTTGACTGAAGCTTTCTTT

V gene: TRBV9
J gene: TRBJ2-3
CDR3 length: 15
D gene: TRBD2
clone size: NA
CDR3 protein: CASSLGGEYTDTQYF
CDR3 DNA: TGTGCCAGCAGCCTCGGGGGGGAGTACACAGATACGCAGTATTTT

V gene: TRBV10-3
J gene: TRBJ1-6
CDR3 length: 19
D gene: NA
clone size: NA
CDR3 protein: CAISGRAGDTTSYNSPLHF
CDR3 DNA: TGTGCCATCAGTGGGAGGGCAGGGGACACTACCTCCTATAATTCACCCCTCCACTTT

V gene: TRBV19
J gene: TRBJ1-3
CDR3 length: 14
D gene: NA
clone size: NA
CDR3 protein: CASKTQGSGNTIYF
CDR3 DNA: TGTGCCAGCAAGACACAAGGCTCTGGAAACACCATATATTTT

V gene: TRBV7-6
J gene: TRBJ2-1
CDR3 length: 15
D gene: TRBD2
clone size: once
CDR3 protein: CASSPGTSGYNEQFF
CDR3 DNA: TGTGCCAGCAGCCCCGGGACTAGCGGTTACAATGAGCAGTTCTTC